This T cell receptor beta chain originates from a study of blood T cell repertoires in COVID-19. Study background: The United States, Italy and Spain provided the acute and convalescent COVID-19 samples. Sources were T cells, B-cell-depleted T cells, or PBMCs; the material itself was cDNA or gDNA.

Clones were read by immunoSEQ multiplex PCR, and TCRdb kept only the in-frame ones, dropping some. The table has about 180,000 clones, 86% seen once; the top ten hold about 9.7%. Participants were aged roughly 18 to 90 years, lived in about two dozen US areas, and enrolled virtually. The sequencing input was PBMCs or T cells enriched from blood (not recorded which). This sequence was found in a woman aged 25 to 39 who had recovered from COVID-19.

CDR3 sequence: CASSQAATNYGYTF. In DNA, the CDR3 is TGTGCCAGCAGCCAGGCAGCTACTAACTATGGCTACACCTTC. The chain employs TRBV2 and TRBJ1-2; D remains unclear. In germline, CDR1 is SNHLY, CDR2 FYNNEI. V was trimmed by 6 bases and J by 0 bases, leaving 11 bases between them. The length of the CDR3 is 14 residues.